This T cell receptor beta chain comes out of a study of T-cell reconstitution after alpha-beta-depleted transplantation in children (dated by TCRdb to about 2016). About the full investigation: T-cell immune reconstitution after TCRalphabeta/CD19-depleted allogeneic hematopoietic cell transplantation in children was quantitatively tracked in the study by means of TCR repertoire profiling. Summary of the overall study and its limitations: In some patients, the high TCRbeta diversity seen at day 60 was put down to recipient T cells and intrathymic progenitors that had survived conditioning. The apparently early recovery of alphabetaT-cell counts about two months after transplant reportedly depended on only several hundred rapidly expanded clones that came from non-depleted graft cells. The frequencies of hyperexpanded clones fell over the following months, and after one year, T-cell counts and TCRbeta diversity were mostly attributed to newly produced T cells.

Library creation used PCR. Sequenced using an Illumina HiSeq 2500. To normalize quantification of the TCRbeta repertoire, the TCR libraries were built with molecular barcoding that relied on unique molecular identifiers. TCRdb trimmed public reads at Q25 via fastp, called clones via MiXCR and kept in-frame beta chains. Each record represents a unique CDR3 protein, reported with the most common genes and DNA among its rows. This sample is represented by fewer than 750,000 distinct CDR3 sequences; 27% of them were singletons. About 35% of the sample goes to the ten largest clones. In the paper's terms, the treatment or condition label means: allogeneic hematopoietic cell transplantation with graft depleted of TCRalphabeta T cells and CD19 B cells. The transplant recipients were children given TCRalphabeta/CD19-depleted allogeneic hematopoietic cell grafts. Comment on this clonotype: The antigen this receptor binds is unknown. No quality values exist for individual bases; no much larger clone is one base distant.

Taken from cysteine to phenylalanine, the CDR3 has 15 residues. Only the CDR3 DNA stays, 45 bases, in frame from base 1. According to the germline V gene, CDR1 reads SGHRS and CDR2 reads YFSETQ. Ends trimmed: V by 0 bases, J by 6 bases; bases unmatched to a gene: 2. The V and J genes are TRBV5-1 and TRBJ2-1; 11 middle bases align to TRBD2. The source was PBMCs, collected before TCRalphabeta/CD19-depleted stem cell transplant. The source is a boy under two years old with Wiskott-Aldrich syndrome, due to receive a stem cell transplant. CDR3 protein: CASSLVAGGSNEQFF. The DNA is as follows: TGCGCCAGCAGCTTGGTAGCGGGAGGGTCCAATGAGCAGTTCTTC.